The clone carrying this T cell receptor (beta chain) was seen a single time. This record belongs to a study of shared clonotypes between healthy human individuals. Assay used: immunoSEQ multiplex PCR; TCRdb lists only in-frame clones, some missing. The data contain 2 million or so clones, 85% to 95% of them seen just once; the ten biggest clones take up 0.1% to 0.15%. The clonotype was recovered from a man younger than 35 in good health. Sequencing was performed on naive CD4+ T cells sorted from blood. Subset here: CD45RA+ positively selected.

For the CDR3, the DNA is TGTGCCAGCAGCCGGGACAAGACCTACGAGCAGTACTTC. This sequence encodes CASSRDKTYEQYF. The chain combines TRBV7-6 with TRBJ2-7, with TRBD1 as a possible D gene (6 bases). This CDR3 spans 13 amino acids. The germline V gene encodes CDR1 SGHVS and CDR2 FNYEAQ. V dropped 5 bases and J dropped 2 bases, with 10 bases sitting between them. Full variable domain (rest looked up from reference TRBV7-6 and TRBJ2-7): GAGVSQSPRYKVTKRGQDVALRCDPISGHVSLYWYRQALGQGPEFLTYFNYEAQQDKSGLPNDRFSAERPEGSISTLTIQRTEQRDSAMYRCASSRDKTYEQYFGPGTRLTVT.